This entry lists 23 T cell receptor beta chains sequenced from one sample in a study of blood T cell repertoires in COVID-19. Produced via immunoSEQ multiplex PCR; TCRdb's table is partial and in-frame only. The sample consists of approximately 120,000 clones, approximately 84% of them appearing once. The sample consisted of peripheral blood. These receptors were obtained from a woman aged 50 to 60 with acute or convalescent COVID-19.

This rearrangement joins TRBV11-3 to TRBJ2-6; unclear D gene. The germline V gene has CDR1 SGHNT and CDR2 YENEEA. The CDR3 runs 14 residues. Trimming left V 6 bases short and J 0 bases short, with 6 bases between. This CDR3 is CASSPSSGANVLTF. CDR3 nucleotide sequence: TGTGCCAGCAGTCCTTCCTCTGGGGCCAACGTCCTGACTTTC. Full variable domain (outside the CDR3, taken from reference TRBV11-3 and TRBJ2-6): EAGVVQSPRYKIIEKKQPVAFWCNPISGHNTLYWYLQNLGQGPELLIRYENEEAVDDSQLPKDRFSAERLKGVDSTLKIQPAELGDSAVYLCASSPSSGANVLTFGAGSRLTVL.

The V gene is TRBV5-1, the J gene TRBJ2-2; perhaps TRBD2 as D (5 bases). The V gene lost 6 bases and the J gene lost 6 bases, with 15 bases spanning the gap. Germline V gene lookup returns CDR1 SGHRS and CDR2 YFSETQ. The CDR3 totals 14 residues. The CDR3 here is CASKNGLAAGELFF. As DNA, the CDR3 is TGCGCCAGCAAAAATGGGCTAGCCGCCGGGGAGCTGTTTTTT.

The chain couples TRBV28 to TRBJ1-5; tentatively, D is TRBD1 (5 bases). This CDR3 spans 16 amino acids. Germline loops: CDR1 MDHEN, CDR2 SYDVKM. The germline V and J ends were trimmed by 7 bases and 0 bases, with 16 bases remaining between them. CDR3 DNA sequence: TGTGCCAGCATTATGGGGGGATCGGGTAGCAATCAGCCCCAGCATTTT. Translation: CASIMGGSGSNQPQHF.

V gene TRBV5-4 combines with J gene TRBJ2-5; a weak D match, TRBD1 (5 bases). This CDR3 has 16 residues. Trimming removed 1 base from V and 5 bases from J, with 18 bases in between. Germline CDR1 is SGHNT and CDR2 is YYREEE (reference sequence). CDR3 in amino acids: CASSLNPRDGWETQYF. DNA of the CDR3: TGTGCCAGCAGCTTGAACCCCAGGGATGGGTGGGAGACCCAGTACTTC.

The chain uses TRBV6-5 and TRBJ2-1; 7 positions agree with TRBD2. The CDR3 covers 15 residues. CDR1 MNHEY and CDR2 SVGAGI come from the germline V gene. The junction had 8 bases not matched to a gene; V was cut back by 2 bases and J by 7 bases. CDR3: CASSYTSGRGNEQFF. The CDR3 DNA is TGTGCCAGCAGTTACACCTCCGGGCGGGGGAATGAGCAGTTCTTC.

CDR3 loop: CAISGTGRGTEAFF. CDR3 nucleotide sequence: TGTGCCATCAGTGGGACAGGGCGAGGCACTGAAGCTTTCTTT. The gene calls are TRBV10-3 and TRBJ1-1; 8 nucleotides align to TRBD1. V lost 4 bases and J lost 4; bases outside the gene matches: 5. The V gene's germline CDR1 is ENHRY and CDR2 SYGVKD. The CDR3 runs 14 residues.

CDR3 loop: CASSSNTPPNTEAFF. The CDR3 nucleotides are TGTGCCAGCAGCTCAAATACACCCCCGAACACTGAAGCTTTCTTT. The V gene is TRBV7-8, the J gene TRBJ1-1; no clear D gene. Germline values: CDR1 SGHVS, CDR2 FQNEAQ. The CDR3 is made up of 15 amino acids. Between the trimmed V and J ends, which lost 4 bases and 1 base, there was a span of 13 bases.

This clone was recorded once. This chain links TRBV5-4 with TRBJ1-2, with TRBD1 matching over 8 bases. J was trimmed by 8 bases and V by 2 bases; bases with no gene match: 5. CDR1 SGHNT and CDR2 YYREEE come from the germline V gene (reference sequence). The CDR3 consists of 13 residues. The CDR3 sequence: CASSFTGDRGYTF. CDR3 coding DNA: TGTGCCAGCAGCTTTACGGGGGACAGGGGCTACACCTTC.

This clone was detected only a few times. Other DNA variants within this sample encode the same CDR3. The chain uses TRBV5-1 and TRBJ2-1; D is uncertain. V was pared by 0 bases and J by 0 bases, with 10 bases between. Germline lookup yields CDR1 SGHRS and CDR2 YFSETQ. This CDR3 comprises 16 residues. CDR3 in DNA: TGCGCCAGCAGCTTGGAGGCGGCTAGCTCCTACAATGAGCAGTTCTTC. Protein product: CASSLEAASSYNEQFF.

DNA for the CDR3: TGTGCCAGCAGTACACAGGCAACTAATGAAAAACTGTTTTTT. Its protein product is CASSTQATNEKLFF. The chain links TRBV6-5 to TRBJ1-4, with D possibly TRBD1 on 5 matching bases. The V gene lost 5 bases and the J gene lost 0 bases, with 7 bases spanning the gap. There are 14 residues in the CDR3. Looked up from germline, CDR1 is MNHEY and CDR2 is SVGAGI.

The gene calls are TRBV28 and TRBJ1-1, with unresolved D. Trimming removed 3 bases at V and 6 bases at J, with 8 bases between. CDR3 length: 12 residues. The germline gives CDR1 MDHEN, CDR2 SYDVKM. The CDR3 sequence is CASSLLSSEAFF. The CDR3 nucleotides are TGTGCCAGCAGTTTGTTGAGTTCTGAAGCTTTCTTT. The whole variable domain, remainder taken from reference TRBV28 and TRBJ1-1, is DVKVTQSSRYLVKRTGEKVFLECVQDMDHENMFWYRQDPGLGLRLIYFSYDVKMKEKGDIPEGYSVSREKKERFSLILESASTNQTSMYLCASSLLSSEAFFGQGTRLTVV.

This chain uses TRBV7-7 with TRBJ2-7; a weak D match, TRBD1 (6 bases). Germline loops: CDR1 SSHAT, CDR2 FNYEAQ (reference sequence). V was clipped by 1 base and J by 7 bases, with 14 bases between them. This CDR3 is 14 amino acids long. CDR3 in DNA: TGTGCCAGCAGCTTAGAGCCAGGGGTGGGGGAGCAGTACTTC. Translation gives CASSLEPGVGEQYF.

This chain links TRBV4-1 with TRBJ2-3, with 10 bases matching TRBD2. Germline V lookup: CDR1 MGHRA, CDR2 YSYEKL. This CDR3 contains 17 residues. Trimming at V came to 0 bases and at J to 3 bases, leaving 6 bases not matched to a gene. DNA of the CDR3: TGCGCCAGCAGCCAAGAAGGGTTTAGCGGGGGGACAGATACGCAGTATTTT. Its translation is CASSQEGFSGGTDTQYF.

This clone was counted only a few times. The rearrangement links TRBV3-1 (or the pseudogene TRBV3-2) to TRBJ1-1; no clear D. V dropped 6 bases and J dropped 5 bases, with 16 bases sitting between them. CDR1 is LGHDT and CDR2 is YNNKEL in the germline V gene (reference sequence). The CDR3 consists of 14 residues. Written as DNA, the CDR3 is TGTGCCAGCAGTGGAGGTAGATCGGGGACTGAAGCTTTCTTT. Translation gives CASSGGRSGTEAFF.

The CDR3 here is CASSQNFGGNTEAFF. DNA for the CDR3: TGTGCCAGCTCCCAGAATTTTGGCGGGAACACTGAAGCTTTCTTT. J is TRBJ1-1 and V is TRBV18; D is unresolved. Trimming stripped 6 bases from V and 1 base from J, with 15 bases between. This CDR3 spans 15 amino acids. CDR1 KGHSH and CDR2 LQKENI come from the germline V gene.

The chain couples TRBV4-1 to TRBJ1-3, with a possible D match to TRBD1 (5 bases). Germline CDR1 is MGHRA and CDR2 is YSYEKL. The V and J ends lost 1 base and 4 bases respectively, with 14 bases between them. The CDR3 contains 16 residues. CDR3 sequence (DNA): TGCGCCAGCAGCCAAGCTCGGGGGGGAATAGGAAACACCATATATTTT. Its translation is CASSQARGGIGNTIYF.

The chain recombines TRBV23-1 with TRBJ1-1, with no clear D. TRBV23-1 is given ORF status, its function remaining uncertain. This CDR3 has 13 residues. Trimming pared 8 bases from V and 4 bases from J, leaving 14 bases between. The chain's CDR3 is CASGPIPRTEAFF. The CDR3 DNA sequence: TGCGCCAGCGGCCCCATACCACGCACTGAAGCTTTCTTT.

The gene calls are TRBV6-2 or TRBV6-3 and TRBJ2-5; TRBD2 aligns across 10 bases. The length of the CDR3 is 19 residues. Germline trimming cut 5 bases from V and 0 bases from J; bases unmatched to any gene: 15. Germline loops: CDR1 MNHEY, CDR2 SVGEGT. The CDR3 here is CASSAPLAGANLYQETQYF. CDR3 bases: TGTGCCAGCAGTGCCCCCCTAGCGGGGGCGAACCTCTACCAAGAGACCCAGTACTTC.

The rearrangement uses TRBV28 and TRBJ1-5; D is unclear. Germline CDR1 reads MDHEN; CDR2 reads SYDVKM. Trimming took 4 bases from V and 6 from J, leaving 7 bases between them. CDR3 length: 12 residues. The chain's CDR3 is CASSSTSQPQHF. CDR3 coding DNA: TGTGCCAGCAGTTCCACTAGTCAGCCCCAGCATTTT.

This clone was seen once. The chain joins TRBV5-1 to TRBJ2-1, with a tentative D call TRBD1 (6 bases). Deletions cut 4 bases from V and 4 bases from J, with 18 bases between. The germline V gene has CDR1 SGHRS and CDR2 YFSETQ. This CDR3 comprises 16 residues. CDR3 DNA sequence: TGCGCCAGCAGCCTTGGGGACACTAGGATATACAATGAGCAGTTCTTC. This codes for CASSLGDTRIYNEQFF.

V is TRBV12-3 or TRBV12-4 and J is TRBJ1-2; 7 bases are a match to TRBD1. J was trimmed by 2 bases and V by 5 bases; bases with no gene match: 2. The CDR3 spans 13 residues. CDR3 in DNA: TGTGCCAGCAGTCGGGGACAGAACTATGGCTACACCTTC. Translating it yields CASSRGQNYGYTF.

The CDR3 sequence is CASSLGGGAQHF. Written as DNA, the CDR3 is TGTGCCAGCAGCCTAGGTGGAGGGGCCCAGCATTTT. V and J are TRBV28 and TRBJ1-5; TRBD1 might be the D (5 bases). The CDR3 length is 12 residues. Germline-derived CDR1 and CDR2 are MDHEN and SYDVKM. V lost 6 bases and J lost 11, with 14 bases in between.

The sample holds one count of this clone. The genes are TRBV5-1 and TRBJ2-7; TRBD1 agrees at 8 bases. Trimming took 2 bases from V and 2 from J; bases not matched to a gene: 3. The germline V gene encodes CDR1 SGHRS and CDR2 YFSETQ. The CDR3 covers 14 residues. The CDR3: CASSFGQGTYEQYF. CDR3 coding DNA: TGCGCCAGCAGCTTCGGACAGGGCACCTACGAGCAGTACTTC.